These 31 T cell receptor beta chains originate from one sample sequenced in a study of CD8+ T cells in alopecia areata. Markers used for sorting pooled cutaneous lymph node cells were CD4, CD8alpha, NKG2D, NKG2ACE and others. cDNA serving as the sequencing template came from extracted, reverse transcribed RNA. TCRdb keeps only in-frame clones here, not all; method: immunoSEQ multiplex PCR. The data show more than 250,000 clones, with none appearing a single time. The sequenced sample was CD4+ T cells sorted from a lymph node. The receptors come from a C3H/HeJ mouse with alopecia areata. These mice share the MHC haplotype H2-k.

This clone has more than one count but fewer than ten. Gene names are mouse gene names. The read ends 4 residues before the CDR3 terminus; that terminus is restored from the germline J gene. The chain carries TRBV5 and TRBJ2-1, with 8 bases matching TRBD2. Germline CDR1 and CDR2: LGHNA and YNLKQL (reference sequence). V was pared by 0 bases and J by 5 bases, with 6 bases of the junction left unmatched. This CDR3 spans 16 amino acids. CDR3: CASSQDGGGRHAEQFF. The sequenced part of the CDR3 DNA is TGTGCCAGCAGCCAAGATGGGGGGGGGCGCCATGCT.

Only a few counts were recorded for this clone. The germline and genes are mouse ones. Read sequence stops 4 residues before the CDR3 end, and the germline J gene provides the missing end. V is TRBV17 and J is TRBJ1-2; a possible D gene is TRBD1 (5 bases). CDR3 length: 12 amino acids. Germline CDR1 and CDR2: MNHDT and YYDKIL. The CDR3 protein is CASSQGPADYTF. Incomplete CDR3 DNA: TGTGCTAGCAGTCAGGGCCCCGCC. Complete variable domain (other parts from reference TRBV17 and TRBJ1-2): DTTVKQNPRYKLARVGKPVNLICSQTMNHDTMYWYQKKPNQAPKLLLFYYDKILNREADTFEKFQSSRPNNSFCSLYIGSAGLEYSAMYLCASSQGPADYTFGSGTRLLVI.

This clone was recorded a few times. Gene names are the mouse ones. The missing CDR3 end, 3 residues past where the read stops, is filled in from the germline J gene. The rearrangement links TRBV13-1 to TRBJ1-6; D call uncertain. TRBJ1-6 is filed as an ORF, its function uncertain. Germline loops: CDR1 NSHNY, CDR2 SYGAGN. Trimming took off 3 bases at V and 0 bases at J, with 7 bases between the two ends. This CDR3 has 15 residues. The CDR3 loop is CASSVQNSYNSPLYF. Incomplete CDR3 DNA: TGTGCCAGCAGTGTACAGAATTCCTATAATTCGCCC.

This clone was counted between two and nine times. Any gene name here is a mouse gene name. The sequence runs out 4 residues before the end of the CDR3; the remainder is reconstructed from the germline J gene. Different DNA sequences within this sample yield the same CDR3. The gene calls are TRBV17 and TRBJ2-1; tentatively, D is TRBD1 (5 bases). V lost 1 base and J lost 4, with 8 bases in between. Per germline, CDR1 MNHDT and CDR2 YYDKIL. This CDR3 has 14 amino acids. This CDR3 is CASSRVRDYAEQFF. CDR3 bases read: TGTGCTAGCAGTAGAGTCAGGGATTATGCT.

As to this clone: The listed genes are named as in mouse. The read falls 4 residues short of the CDR3 end, and the missing part is taken from the germline J gene. The chain has TRBV13-1 and TRBJ2-3; a weak D match, TRBD1 (6 bases). CDR1 and CDR2 from the germline V gene are NSHNY and SYGAGN. V lost 0 bases and J 2 bases, leaving 10 bases between the germline ends. The CDR3 contains 15 residues. The CDR3 protein is CASSDGQATAETLYF. The sequenced CDR3 bases are TGTGCCAGCAGTGATGGACAGGCCACTGCAGAA.

This clone has just a few counts. Mouse germline and gene names are used. The read ends 4 residues before the CDR3 terminus; that terminus is restored from the germline J gene. V gene TRBV19 combines with J gene TRBJ2-3, with D tentatively TRBD1 (6 bases). V was trimmed by 2 bases and J by 4 bases, leaving 11 bases between them. Germline V gene data show CDR1 as FNHDT and CDR2 as SITEND (reference sequence). The CDR3 is 14 residues long. The CDR3 region is CASSMGRGPETLYF. The sequenced CDR3 bases are TGTGCCAGCAGTATGGGCAGGGGTCCAGAA.

This clone was counted only a few times. Gene labels here are mouse ones. The sequenced CDR3 bases are TGTGCCAGCAGTGGTCGACTGGGGGGGCGCGAT. Encoded protein: CASSGRLGGRD. The whole CDR3 sequence is CASSGRLGGRDEQYF. V and J are TRBV13-3 and TRBJ2-7; 12 positions agree with TRBD2. The DNA ends 4 residues before the CDR3 does, and the rest of the CDR3 is filled in from the germline J gene. CDR1 NNHDY and CDR2 SYVADS come from the germline V gene. CDR3 size: 15 residues.

This clone came up many times. The gene symbols are mouse symbols. The read ends 4 residues shy of where the CDR3 ends; the end is completed using the germline J gene. This chain connects TRBV13-1 to TRBJ2-2; 7 bases line up with TRBD1. CDR3 length: 15 residues. Germline CDR1 and CDR2: NSHNY and SYGAGN. Unmatched junction bases numbered 4, after V lost 3 bases and J lost 2 bases. The CDR3 DNA, read in part, is TGTGCCAGCAGTGGACAGACAGGGAACACCGGG. This translates into CASSGQTGNTG. The CDR3 as a whole reads CASSGQTGNTGQLYF.

As concerns this clone: Mouse germline and gene names are used. The read stops 4 residues short of the end of the CDR3; the missing end is completed from the germline J gene. The V call is TRBV19, the J call TRBJ2-7; D perhaps matches TRBD1 (5 bases). Trimming took off 3 bases at V and 0 bases at J, with 10 bases between the two ends. The CDR3 is 14 amino acids. From germline, CDR1 is FNHDT and CDR2 SITEND (reference sequence). The CDR3 here is CASSKQVSSYEQYF. Partial CDR3 DNA: TGTGCCAGCAGTAAACAGGTCTCCTCCTAT.

This clone was detected a few times. Here the gene names and germline are mouse. Different DNA sequences within this sample yield the same CDR3. This chain's CDR3 is CASSQDWGGDTQYF. Partial CDR3 DNA: TGTGCCAGCAGCCAAGACTGGGGGGGCGAC. This chain uses TRBV5 with TRBJ2-5, with TRBD2 identical over 10 bases. The sequence runs out 4 residues before the end of the CDR3; the remainder is reconstructed from the germline J gene. The length of the CDR3 is 14 residues. Germline values: CDR1 LGHNA, CDR2 YNLKQL (reference sequence).

This clone was detected ten times or more. The gene symbols are mouse symbols. The CDR3 end falls 4 residues outside the read, so it is completed with the germline J gene. Other DNA sequences in this sample translate to the same CDR3. The chain recombines TRBV19 with TRBJ1-1; 7 bases fit TRBD1. This CDR3 is 13 amino acids long. V gave up 4 bases and J gave up 0 bases; unmatched junction bases: 0. CDR1 and CDR2 from the germline V gene are FNHDT and SITEND (reference sequence). CDR3 bases read: TGTGCCAGCAGTCAGGGGGCAAACACA. Protein product: CASSQGANT. The CDR3, in full, reads CASSQGANTEVFF.

This clone was found many times. Mouse gene names and germline throughout. Sequencing ends 4 residues short of the CDR3 end; the germline J gene provides the rest. The J gene is TRBJ2-3, the V gene TRBV17, with D maybe TRBD1 (6 bases). Germline CDR1 is MNHDT and CDR2 is YYDKIL. The CDR3 sequence is 15 residues long. V shed 0 bases and J shed 2 bases, with 9 bases lying between them. The CDR3 DNA, read in part, is TGTGCTAGCAGTAGAGACGGGACATCTGCAGAA. It translates to CASSRDGTSAE. The whole CDR3 reads CASSRDGTSAETLYF.

This clone was picked up a small number of times. These gene names are mouse names. CDR3 DNA, as far as it was read: TGTGCCAGCAGTGATGAGGGACAAAGGAACACCGGG. Amino acids: CASSDEGQRNTG. The entire CDR3 protein reads CASSDEGQRNTGQLYF. This sequence joins TRBV13-3 and TRBJ2-2; tentatively, D is TRBD1 (6 bases). The read comes to an end 4 residues before the CDR3 does, leaving the germline J gene to fill in the end. Germline V gene lookup returns CDR1 NNHDY and CDR2 SYVADS. Between the trimmed V and J ends, which lost 0 bases and 2 bases, there was a span of 11 bases. The CDR3 runs 16 residues.

This clone turned up a few times. Gene names and germline refer to mouse. From the germline J gene comes the end of the CDR3, since the read stops 4 residues before it. This chain joins TRBV19 and TRBJ2-1, with D possibly matching TRBD1 (6 bases). Trimming left V 4 bases short and J 3 bases short, with 8 bases between. This CDR3 spans 13 amino acids. Germline V lookup: CDR1 FNHDT, CDR2 SITEND (reference sequence). CDR3 DNA (partial): TGTGCCAGCAGTTCCAGGGGCTATGCT. Amino acids: CASSSRGYA. The full CDR3 protein is CASSSRGYAEQFF.

Comments on this clone: Mouse gene names apply. The CDR3 end lies 4 residues beyond the end of the read and is filled in from the germline J gene. J is TRBJ2-5 and V is TRBV13-1; 9 bases are shared with TRBD2. The CDR3 is 18 amino acids. V was pared by 0 bases and J by 3 bases, with 11 bases of the junction left unmatched. CDR1 is NSHNY and CDR2 is SYGAGN in the germline V gene. CDR3 amino acids: CASSDAQRAWGGQDTQYF. The covered CDR3 bases are TGTGCCAGCAGTGATGCCCAGCGAGCCTGGGGGGGTCAAGAC.

This clone was seen more than once but under ten times. The listed genes are named as in mouse. Other DNA variants within this sample encode the same CDR3. Here the CDR3 reads CASRTGGKDTQYF. CDR3 DNA, as far as it was read: TGTGCCAGCAGGACAGGGGGCAAAGAC. The V and J genes are TRBV13-3 and TRBJ2-5, with 10 bases identical to TRBD1. The read terminates 4 residues ahead of where the CDR3 ends, so the germline J gene completes it. Germline V CDR1 and CDR2: NNHDY, SYVADS. This CDR3 is 13 amino acids long.

Only a few counts were recorded for this clone. Mouse gene names and germline throughout. The read is 4 residues too short to cover the CDR3 end, so that end is filled in from the germline J gene. V usage is TRBV5 and J usage is TRBJ2-2; 8 bases are shared with TRBD2. The V gene end was trimmed by 2 bases and the J gene end by 4 bases; junction bases not matched to a gene: 6. The germline CDR1 and CDR2 sequences are LGHNA and YNLKQL (reference sequence). The CDR3 extends over 16 amino acids. This CDR3 reads CASSQMTGVGTGQLYF. CDR3 bases read: TGTGCCAGCAGCCAAATGACTGGGGTTGGCACCGGG.

A note on this clone: All gene names here are mouse names. Read coverage stops 4 residues before the CDR3 terminus; the germline J gene supplies the remainder. The V call is TRBV19, the J call TRBJ2-3, with a possible D match to TRBD1 (6 bases). CDR1 is FNHDT, CDR2 SITEND, per germline (reference sequence). This CDR3 has 14 residues. Deletions cut 2 bases from V and 4 bases from J, with 11 bases between. CDR3 loop: CASSIRDNTETLYF. The CDR3 DNA, read in part, is TGTGCCAGCAGTATTCGGGACAACACAGAA.

Note on this clone: The germline and genes are mouse ones. The read halts 4 residues ahead of the CDR3 end, with the missing end drawn from the germline J gene. This chain connects TRBV13-3 to TRBJ2-1, with D maybe TRBD1 (6 bases). Trimming removed 5 bases from V and 0 bases from J, with 12 bases in between. From germline, CDR1 is NNHDY and CDR2 SYVADS. The CDR3 extends over 15 amino acids. Incomplete CDR3 DNA: TGTGCCAGCAGGAGGGACAAAAATAACTATGCT. Protein sequence: CASRRDKNNYA. The CDR3 as a whole reads CASRRDKNNYAEQFF.

Note on this clone: Genes and germline are mouse. Read coverage stops 4 residues before the CDR3 terminus; the germline J gene supplies the remainder. The gene calls are TRBV13-1 and TRBJ2-5; D perhaps matches TRBD2 (5 bases). This CDR3 is 13 amino acids long. The germline V gene has CDR1 NSHNY and CDR2 SYGAGN. The sequenced CDR3 bases are TGTGCCAGCAGTCCCACCCTGGGAGAC. Protein sequence: CASSPTLGD. The full CDR3 protein is CASSPTLGDTQYF.

This clone has only a few counts. Genes here carry mouse names. The read comes to an end 4 residues before the CDR3 does, leaving the germline J gene to fill in the end. J is TRBJ2-5 and V is TRBV1; D unresolved. CDR1 is NSQYPW and CDR2 is LRSPGD in the germline V gene (reference sequence). The V end lost 0 bases, the J end lost 1 base, and 5 bases lay between the germline ends. This CDR3 spans 14 amino acids. Here the CDR3 reads CTCSADPDQDTQYF. CDR3 bases read: TGCACCTGCAGTGCAGATCCAGACCAAGAC. The full variable domain, with the rest looked up from reference TRBV1 and TRBJ2-5, is VTLLEQNPRWRLVPRGQAVNLRCILKNSQYPWMSWYQQDLQKQLQWLFTLRSPGDKEVKSLPGADYLATRVTDTELRLQVANMSQGRTLYCTCSADPDQDTQYFGPGTRLLVL.

This clone has just a few counts. Mouse gene names apply. The CDR3 goes on 4 residues after the read ends, and that part is filled in from the germline J gene. The same CDR3 can be traced to other DNA sequences in this sample. The chain carries TRBV31 and TRBJ2-2; 9 nucleotides match TRBD1. This CDR3 is built from 15 residues. CDR1 is GKSSPN and CDR2 is SITVG in the germline V gene. The V segment lost 0 bases and the J segment 2 bases; nucleotides outside the gene matches: 1. CDR3 bases read: TGTGCCTGGAGTCTACAGGGGGCGAACACCGGG. Translated: CAWSLQGANTG. The CDR3 as a whole reads CAWSLQGANTGQLYF.

On this clone itself: Gene names refer to mouse genes. The DNA ends 4 residues before the CDR3 does, and the rest of the CDR3 is filled in from the germline J gene. Different DNA sequences within this sample yield the same CDR3. V usage is TRBV13-3 and J usage is TRBJ2-1; D is possibly TRBD1 (6 bases). V lost 5 bases and J lost 1, with 7 bases in between. Germline CDR1 NNHDY, CDR2 SYVADS. This CDR3 spans 13 amino acids. CDR3 region: CASSDRNYAEQFF. The CDR3 bases that were read are TGTGCCAGCAGCGACAGGAACTATGCT.

This clone was counted only a few times. Genes here carry mouse names. The missing CDR3 end, 4 residues past where the read stops, is filled in from the germline J gene. This chain uses TRBV13-3 with TRBJ2-1; TRBD2 matches 7 bases. Germline CDR1 NNHDY, CDR2 SYVADS. Trimming cost V 4 bases and J 0 bases; bases outside gene matches: 4. The CDR3 extends over 15 amino acids. CDR3 DNA, as far as it was read: TGTGCCAGCAGTCAACTGGGGTATAACTATGCT. Its protein is CASSQLGYNYA. The CDR3, in full, reads CASSQLGYNYAEQFF.

As regards this clone: Mouse gene names and germline throughout. The read finishes 4 residues shy of the CDR3 end, and the germline J gene is used to complete it. Within the sample, other DNA sequences also encode this same CDR3. The chain has TRBV1 and TRBJ2-2; TRBD2 agrees at 8 bases. This CDR3 region has 16 residues. Germline trimming cut 0 bases from V and 2 bases from J; bases unmatched to any gene: 2. From germline, CDR1 is NSQYPW and CDR2 LRSPGD (reference sequence). The CDR3 DNA, read in part, is TGCACCTGCAGTGCAGACTGGGGGGCGAACACCGGG. It yields the protein CTCSADWGANTG. The whole CDR3 region reads CTCSADWGANTGQLYF.

This clone has only a few counts. These gene names are mouse names. The read falls 4 residues short of the CDR3 end, and the missing part is taken from the germline J gene. V gene TRBV1 combines with J gene TRBJ1-2, with D maybe TRBD1 (5 bases). Germline lookup yields CDR1 NSQYPW and CDR2 LRSPGD (reference sequence). Between the trimmed V and J ends, which lost 1 base and 2 bases, there was a span of 8 bases. The CDR3 runs to 14 residues. Incomplete CDR3 DNA: TGCACCTGCAGTGCAGGGTCAGGGAACTCC. It specifies CTCSAGSGNS. The complete CDR3 reads CTCSAGSGNSDYTF.

There are a few counts of this clone. The listed genes are named as in mouse. Read coverage stops 4 residues before the CDR3 terminus; the germline J gene supplies the remainder. Other DNA sequences in the sample encode the same CDR3. The chain carries TRBV19 and TRBJ2-5; D is possibly TRBD1 (5 bases). Germline V CDR1 and CDR2: FNHDT, SITEND (reference sequence). The length of the CDR3 is 13 residues. Partial CDR3 DNA: TGTGCCAGCAGTATTTCAGGGCGGGAC. Encoded protein: CASSISGRD. The CDR3, in full, reads CASSISGRDTQYF.

Of note for this clone: The gene names here belong to mouse. The read finishes 4 residues shy of the CDR3 end, and the germline J gene is used to complete it. This specimen includes other DNA sequences encoding the same CDR3. This rearrangement joins TRBV13-1 to TRBJ2-7; D ambiguous. CDR1 is NSHNY and CDR2 is SYGAGN in the germline V gene. The CDR3 contains 12 residues. CDR3 DNA (partial): TGTGCCAGCAGTGATGTTGGTTAT. Translated, it gives CASSDVGY. The complete CDR3 sequence is CASSDVGYEQYF.

Concerning this clone: Genes and germline come from the mouse. Coverage ceases 4 residues before the CDR3 finishes, and the germline J gene fills in the end. J is TRBJ2-1 and V is TRBV5, with 10 bases matching TRBD2. V lost 1 base to trimming and J lost 6 bases; unmatched junction nucleotides: 9. Germline V lookup: CDR1 LGHNA, CDR2 YNLKQL (reference sequence). This CDR3 is 17 amino acids long. CDR3 amino acids: CASSQVWGGVVRAEQFF. The part of the CDR3 DNA that was read is TGTGCCAGCAGCCAAGTCTGGGGGGGCGTCGTGCGTGCT.

Comments on this clone: Gene names are mouse gene names. The read finishes 3 residues shy of the CDR3 end, and the germline J gene is used to complete it. The chain joins TRBV31 to TRBJ1-6; perhaps TRBD1 as D (5 bases). TRBJ1-6 is filed as an ORF, its function uncertain. With 2 bases removed from V and 2 bases from J, the gap between germline ends came to 10 bases. From germline, CDR1 is GKSSPN and CDR2 SITVG. The CDR3 extends over 15 amino acids. The CDR3 loop is CAWSAPGPYNSPLYF. The sequenced CDR3 bases are TGTGCCTGGAGTGCTCCAGGGCCCTATAATTCGCCC.

This clone was seen more than once but under ten times. Genes and germline are mouse. The read ends 4 residues early relative to the CDR3; the germline J gene fills the gap. This chain links TRBV13-2 with TRBJ2-5; TRBD1 matches at 12 bases. Germline loops: CDR1 NNHNN, CDR2 SYGAGS (reference sequence). The CDR3 has 17 amino acids. Incomplete CDR3 DNA: TGTGCCAGCGGTGGGGGCCGGGACAGGGGGCGCAGGGAC. Amino acids: CASGGGRDRGRRD. The entire CDR3 is CASGGGRDRGRRDTQYF.